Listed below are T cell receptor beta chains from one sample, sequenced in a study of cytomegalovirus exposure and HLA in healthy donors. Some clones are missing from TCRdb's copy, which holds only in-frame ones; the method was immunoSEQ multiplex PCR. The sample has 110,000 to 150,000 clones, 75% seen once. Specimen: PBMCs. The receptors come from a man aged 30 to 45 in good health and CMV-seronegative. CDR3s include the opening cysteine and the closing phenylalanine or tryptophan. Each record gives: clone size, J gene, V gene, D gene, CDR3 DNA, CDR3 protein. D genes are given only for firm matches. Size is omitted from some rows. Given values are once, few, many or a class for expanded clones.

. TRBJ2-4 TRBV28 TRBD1 TGTGCCAGCAGTTTACAGGGGGAAGCCAAAAACATTCAGTACTTC CASSLQGEAKNIQYF
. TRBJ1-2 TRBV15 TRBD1 TGTGCCACCAGCACAGGGGGCTGGGGCTACACCTTC CATSTGGWGYTF
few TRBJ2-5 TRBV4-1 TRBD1 TGCGCCAGCAGCCAGGCCGACAGGGGGGGAGAGACCCAGTACTTC CASSQADRGGETQYF
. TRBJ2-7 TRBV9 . TGTGCCAGCAGCCTAGGGGGGGGAGAGCAGTACTTC CASSLGGGEQYF
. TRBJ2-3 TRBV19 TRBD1 TGTGCCAGTAGTACCGGGACAGGGGTAACAGATACGCAGTATTTT CASSTGTGVTDTQYF
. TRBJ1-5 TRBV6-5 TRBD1 TGTGCCAGCAGTTGGGACAGGGGTCAGCCCCAGCATTTT CASSWDRGQPQHF
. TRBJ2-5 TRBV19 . TGTGCCAGTAGTATAGTGCCCTTGCAGGGGATCCAAGAGACCCAGTACTTC CASSIVPLQGIQETQYF
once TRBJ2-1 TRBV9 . TGTGCCAGCAGCATGACACAGGGCGTGGGTGAGCAGTTCTTC CASSMTQGVGEQFF
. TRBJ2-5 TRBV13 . TGTGCCAGCAGGCCCCGGGACTCTCAAGAGACCCAGTACTTC CASRPRDSQETQYF
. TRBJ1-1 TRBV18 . TGTGCCAGCTCACTGTCGGACGGGGACACTGAAGCTTTCTTT CASSLSDGDTEAFF
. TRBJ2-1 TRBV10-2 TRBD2 TGCGCCAGCAGTTACATCACCGTAGCGGGAGGGCCGGGCGATGAGCAGTTCTTC CASSYITVAGGPGDEQFF
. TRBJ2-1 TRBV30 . TGTGCCTGGAGTATGAGACAGTTGAGCTCCTACAATGAGCAGTTCTTC CAWSMRQLSSYNEQFF
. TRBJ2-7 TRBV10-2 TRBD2 TGCGCCAGCAGTGGTAGCGGGAGGGCCTCCGAGCAGTACTTC CASSGSGRASEQYF
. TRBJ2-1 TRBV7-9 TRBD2 TGTGCCAGCAGCCCCGGAGGCAGCGGGGCACTCAATGAGCAGTTCTTC CASSPGGSGALNEQFF
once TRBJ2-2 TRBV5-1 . TGCGCCAGCAGCTTTCGCTCTTCGGGCGGGGAGCTGTTTTTT CASSFRSSGGELFF
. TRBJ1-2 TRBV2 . TGTGCCAGCAGTGGGGCAGGCTATGGCTACACCTTC CASSGAGYGYTF